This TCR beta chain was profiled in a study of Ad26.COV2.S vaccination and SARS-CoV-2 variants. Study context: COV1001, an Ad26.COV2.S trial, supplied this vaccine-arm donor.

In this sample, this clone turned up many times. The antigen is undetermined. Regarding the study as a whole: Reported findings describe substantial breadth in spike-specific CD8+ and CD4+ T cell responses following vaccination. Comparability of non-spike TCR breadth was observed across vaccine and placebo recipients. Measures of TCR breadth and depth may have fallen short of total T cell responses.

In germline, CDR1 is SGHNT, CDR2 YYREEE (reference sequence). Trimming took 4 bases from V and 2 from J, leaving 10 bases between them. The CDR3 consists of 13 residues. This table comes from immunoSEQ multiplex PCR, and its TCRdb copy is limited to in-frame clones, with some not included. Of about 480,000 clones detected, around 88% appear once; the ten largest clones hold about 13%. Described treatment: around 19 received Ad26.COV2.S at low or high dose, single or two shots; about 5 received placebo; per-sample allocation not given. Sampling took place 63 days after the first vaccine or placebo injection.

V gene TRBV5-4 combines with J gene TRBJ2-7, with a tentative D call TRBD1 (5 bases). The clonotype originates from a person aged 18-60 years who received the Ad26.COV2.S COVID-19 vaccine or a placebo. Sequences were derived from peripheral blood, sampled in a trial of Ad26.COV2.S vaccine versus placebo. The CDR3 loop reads CASSTGHPYEQYF. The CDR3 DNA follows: TGTGCCAGCAGCACAGGCCATCCCTACGAGCAGTACTTC.